Shown below are 29 T cell receptor beta chains from a single sample sequenced in a study of T cell repertoires in cytomegalovirus infection. These TCRs' antigens remain unknown. TCRdb re-called the reads through MiXCR, storing one row per CDR3 protein. The sample shows about 340,000 distinct CDR3 sequences, just under 30% of them seen only once. Here the sequenced sample was cultured PBMCs, taken from culture after CMV antigen stimulation. The source is a human donor in good health (CMV status not recorded). Some clones in this sample may be carry-over from other donors' samples.

A single count supports this clonotype. The rearrangement joins TRBV18 to TRBJ1-1; D is unclear. CDR1 and CDR2 from the germline V gene are KGHSH and LQKENI. V shed 0 bases and J shed 4 bases, with 9 bases lying between them. The CDR3 loop spans 14 amino acids. Here the CDR3 reads CASSPPISATEAFF. The CDR3 coding sequence is TGTGCCAGCTCACCACCTATCAGTGCCACTGAAGCTTTCTTT.

This chain links TRBV10-3 with TRBJ2-7; TRBD2 might be the D (5 bases). The CDR3 contains 15 residues. The V end lost 2 bases, the J end lost 2 bases, and 13 bases lay between the germline ends. The V gene's germline CDR1 is ENHRY and CDR2 SYGVKD. The CDR3: CAISEASKAAYEQYF. The CDR3 nucleotides read TGTGCCATCAGTGAGGCGTCCAAAGCGGCCTACGAGCAGTACTTC.

The table lists this clonotype with many counts. The chain links TRBV7-3 to TRBJ2-3; D gene ambiguous. The CDR3 extends over 14 amino acids. V lost 2 bases, J lost 6 bases, and 12 bases lay in between. CDR1 SGHTA and CDR2 FQGTGA come from the germline V gene. The CDR3 region has the DNA TGTGCCAGCAGCTTAGGGCAATCCTCGGATACGCAGTATTTT. Protein: CASSLGQSSDTQYF.

This clonotype was detected only once. One junction end disagrees with the germline gene, perhaps due to a read error. This sequence joins TRBV11-2 and TRBJ1-2; D gene ambiguous. Germline-derived CDR1 and CDR2 are SGHAT and FQNNGV. The CDR3 loop spans 13 amino acids. The DNA of the CDR3 is TGTCCCAGCAGCTTAGGCTCAGCCTATGGCTACACCTTC. Encoded protein: CPSSLGSAYGYTF.

The rearrangement uses TRBV19 and TRBJ1-4, with a possible D match to TRBD1 (6 bases). The V end was cut by 6 bases, the J end by 7 bases, with 27 bases between. Germline lookup yields CDR1 LNHDA and CDR2 SQIVND (reference sequence). The CDR3 is made up of 18 amino acids. The CDR3 coding sequence is TGTGCCAGTAGCCCCTTCGGTAATCGCGGGGGCTTGAGTGAAAAACTGTTTTTT. This sequence encodes CASSPFGNRGGLSEKLFF.

This clonotype was seen a handful of times. The chain couples TRBV11-3 to TRBJ2-1; no firm D call. The CDR3 consists of 12 residues. Germline CDR1 SGHNT, CDR2 YENEEA. The V gene lost 4 bases and the J gene lost 6 bases, with 7 bases spanning the gap. The CDR3 nucleotides are TGTGCCAGCAGCTCTTTCACCAATGAGCAGTTCTTC. This sequence encodes CASSSFTNEQFF. The variable domain in full, completed from reference TRBV11-3 and TRBJ2-1, reads EAGVVQSPRYKIIEKKQPVAFWCNPISGHNTLYWYLQNLGQGPELLIRYENEEAVDDSQLPKDRFSAERLKGVDSTLKIQPAELGDSAVYLCASSSFTNEQFFGPGTRLTVL.

This clonotype was seen a few times. V usage is TRBV9 and J usage is TRBJ2-3, with unresolved D. CDR3 length: 14 residues. V dropped 1 base and J dropped 0 bases, with 6 bases sitting between them. Germline-derived CDR1 and CDR2 are SGDLS and YYNGEE. The CDR3 region is CASSVWDSTDTQYF. The DNA for the CDR3 is TGTGCCAGCAGCGTATGGGATAGCACAGATACGCAGTATTTT.

This chain uses TRBV4-1 with TRBJ1-1; 7 bases match TRBD1. J gave up 3 bases and V 2 bases, and 3 bases lay outside the gene matches. This CDR3 spans 14 amino acids. Germline values: CDR1 MGHRA, CDR2 YSYEKL. CDR3 region: CASSQWDSYTEAFF. CDR3 sequence (DNA): TGCGCCAGCAGCCAATGGGACAGTTACACTGAAGCTTTCTTT.

The chain couples TRBV30 to TRBJ2-3; perhaps TRBD2 as D (5 bases). CDR1 and CDR2 (germline): GTSNPN, SVGIG (reference sequence). The V end lost 5 bases, the J end lost 8 bases, and 17 bases lay between the germline ends. This CDR3 comprises 13 residues. The DNA of the CDR3 is TGTGCCTGGCTCGGACTCCGCCAGAGTACGCAGTATTTT. Protein product: CAWLGLRQSTQYF.

This clonotype was found a few times. The V gene is TRBV12-3 or TRBV12-4, the J gene TRBJ1-3; tentative D call: TRBD1 (6 bases). The CDR3 runs to 16 residues. Trimming removed 4 bases from V and 1 base from J, with 14 bases in between. CDR3 residues: CASSSRPGESGNTIYF. The CDR3 region has the DNA TGTGCCAGCAGTTCCCGCCCAGGGGAATCTGGAAACACCATATATTTT.

The J gene is TRBJ2-2, the V gene TRBV19; D possibly matches TRBD1 or TRBD2 (5 bases each). Germline values: CDR1 LNHDA, CDR2 SQIVND (reference sequence). With 10 bases removed from V and 3 bases from J, the gap between germline ends came to 9 bases. The CDR3 covers 12 residues. CDR3 residues: CATLGDTGELFF. The CDR3 DNA sequence: TGTGCCACCCTGGGGGACACCGGGGAGCTGTTTTTT. Based on the CDR3 plus reference TRBV19 and TRBJ2-2, the full variable domain is DGGITQSPKYLFRKEGQNVTLSCEQNLNHDAMYWYRQDPGQGLRLIYYSQIVNDFQKGDIAEGYSVSREKKESFPLTVTSAQKNPTAFYLCATLGDTGELFFGEGSRLTVL.

In nucleotides, the CDR3 is TGTGCCAGCAGCTTAGGTGTTGGACTCCTCAACAATGAGCAGTTCTTC. This codes for CASSLGVGLLNNEQFF. J is TRBJ2-1 and V is TRBV7-2; perhaps TRBD2 as D (5 bases). Germline V gene sequence: CDR1 SGHTA, CDR2 FQGNSA. Trimming pared 1 base from V and 5 bases from J, leaving 15 bases between. There are 16 residues in the CDR3. Complete variable domain (other parts from reference TRBV7-2 and TRBJ2-1): GAGVSQSPSNKVTEKGKDVELRCDPISGHTALYWYRQSLGQGLEFLIYFQGNSAPDKSGLPSDRFSAERTGGSVSTLTIQRTQQEDSAVYLCASSLGVGLLNNEQFFGPGTRLTVL.

This clonotype came up many times. The chain links TRBV7-6 to TRBJ2-1; D is unresolved. This CDR3 is built from 15 residues. The germline gives CDR1 SGHVS, CDR2 FNYEAQ. V was clipped by 7 bases and J by 2 bases, with 15 bases between them. CDR3 nucleotides: TGTGCCAGCACCCAATCCGACCTCACCTACAATGAGCAGTTCTTC. It yields the protein CASTQSDLTYNEQFF.

The rearrangement joins TRBV12-3 or TRBV12-4 to TRBJ2-1; 13 positions agree with TRBD2. The CDR3 covers 16 residues. After removal of 4 bases from V and 3 bases from J, the junction contained 3 bases not matched to a gene. The CDR3: CASSSGLAGDYNEQFF. For the CDR3, the DNA is TGTGCCAGCAGTTCCGGACTAGCGGGGGACTACAATGAGCAGTTCTTC.

This clonotype has just a few counts. The V gene is TRBV11-3, the J gene TRBJ2-1; TRBD2 might be the D (6 bases). The CDR3 extends over 12 amino acids. V was trimmed by 7 bases and J by 5 bases, leaving 9 bases between them. Germline CDR1 is SGHNT and CDR2 is YENEEA. CDR3 region: CASKAGNNEQFF. Written as DNA, the CDR3 is TGTGCCAGCAAGGCGGGAAACAATGAGCAGTTCTTC.

The chain carries TRBV12-3 or TRBV12-4 and TRBJ1-5; 7 positions agree with TRBD1. The CDR3 runs to 14 residues. Trimming took 3 bases from V and 7 from J; bases not matched to a gene: 6. The CDR3 nucleotides are TGTGCCAGCAGTTTCGAGGGGGCGGGACAGCCCCAGCATTTT. It translates to CASSFEGAGQPQHF.

This clonotype appeared a few times. The chain combines TRBV28 with TRBJ2-7; 9 bases fit TRBD2. With 5 bases clipped from V and 4 bases from J, the junction kept 9 bases outside the gene matches. The CDR3 is made up of 15 amino acids. CDR1 and CDR2 from the germline V gene are MDHEN and SYDVKM. The CDR3 protein is CASSLPGLAVYEQYF. The DNA of the CDR3 is TGTGCCAGCAGTCTTCCGGGACTAGCTGTTTACGAGCAGTACTTC.

The gene calls are TRBV10-3 and TRBJ2-5, with a weak D call TRBD2 (7 bases). Trimming stripped 2 bases from V and 5 bases from J, with 18 bases between. Germline V lookup: CDR1 ENHRY, CDR2 SYGVKD. This CDR3 region has 16 residues. CDR3 loop: CAISEASGGRRETQYF. In DNA form, the CDR3 reads TGTGCCATCAGTGAGGCGTCGGGGGGCCGTCGGGAGACCCAGTACTTC.

The chain combines TRBV12-3 or TRBV12-4 with TRBJ1-5; 7 nucleotides match TRBD1. The CDR3 runs to 16 residues. With V trimmed by 6 bases and J by 7 bases, 15 bases remained unmatched. CDR3 DNA: TGTGCCAGCAGGGACCAGGGAGGGATAGGGGGCCAGCCCCAGCATTTT. It encodes CASRDQGGIGGQPQHF.

The chain employs TRBV7-2 and TRBJ2-2, with 16 bases fitting TRBD2. The CDR3 has 18 residues. The V and J ends lost 3 bases and 4 bases, in that order; junction bases with no gene match: 5. Germline CDR1 is SGHTA and CDR2 is FQGNSA. As DNA, the CDR3 is TGTGCCAGCAGCTTCGGGACTAGCGGGAGGGCCCCCACCGGGGAGCTGTTTTTT. Its protein is CASSFGTSGRAPTGELFF. The entire variable domain, with the rest obtained from reference TRBV7-2 and TRBJ2-2, is as follows: GAGVSQSPSNKVTEKGKDVELRCDPISGHTALYWYRQSLGQGLEFLIYFQGNSAPDKSGLPSDRFSAERTGGSVSTLTIQRTQQEDSAVYLCASSFGTSGRAPTGELFFGEGSRLTVL.

Turning to this clonotype: Because it lacks the conserved phenylalanine or tryptophan at the end, this CDR3 is likely a read error. This chain joins TRBV19 and TRBJ2-1, with 8 bases aligning to TRBD2. Germline V gives CDR1 LNHDA, CDR2 SQIVND (reference sequence). The CDR3 is 15 amino acids. Trimming removed 5 bases from V and 2 bases from J; junction bases left unmatched: 5. DNA of the CDR3: TGTGCCAGTAGTCAAGCGGGAGTGGCCTACAATGAGCAGTTCTCC. Its protein product is CASSQAGVAYNEQFS.

About this clonotype itself: An end of the junction differs from the germline gene, which may be a read error. The chain recombines TRBV12-3 or TRBV12-4 with TRBJ2-7; 10 bases match TRBD1. This CDR3 is built from 14 residues. CDR3 region: CASSFGTGDDHGHF. DNA of the CDR3: TGTGCCAGCAGTTTCGGGACAGGGGACGATCATGGACACTTC.

The rearrangement links TRBV19 to TRBJ2-3, with 10 positions matching TRBD2. The CDR3 covers 15 residues. CDR1 LNHDA and CDR2 SQIVND come from the germline V gene (reference sequence). Trimming removed 4 bases from V and 6 bases from J; junction bases left unmatched: 7. CDR3 DNA: TGTGCCAGTAGTACAGCGGGAGGGCCTAAGGATACGCAGTATTTT. This gives the protein CASSTAGGPKDTQYF.

This clonotype has more than one count but fewer than ten. The J gene is TRBJ1-5, the V gene TRBV27; 8 positions match TRBD1. The CDR3 contains 16 residues. The germline V gene has CDR1 MNHEY and CDR2 SMNVEV (reference sequence). The V segment lost 5 bases and the J segment 4 bases; nucleotides outside the gene matches: 10. The DNA of the CDR3 is TGTGCCAGCAGTAAAGTATCACAGGGGGATAATCAGCCCCAGCATTTT. Its translation is CASSKVSQGDNQPQHF.

This clonotype was recorded a few times. The rearrangement uses TRBV3-1 and TRBJ2-2; TRBD1 or TRBD2 may be the D gene (6 bases each). Trimming took 4 bases from V and 3 from J, leaving 12 bases between them. The CDR3 runs to 15 residues. From germline, CDR1 is LGHDT and CDR2 YNNKEL (reference sequence). The CDR3 region has the DNA TGTGCCAGCAGCCCGCGGGACACTTACACCGGGGAGCTGTTTTTT. Amino acids: CASSPRDTYTGELFF.

The chain joins TRBV9 to TRBJ1-2, with D unclear. The V and J ends lost 7 bases and 2 bases respectively, with 6 bases between them. The germline gives CDR1 SGDLS, CDR2 YYNGEE. This CDR3 is 11 amino acids long. CDR3 nucleotides: TGTGCCAGCGGAGCCAACTATGGCTACACCTTC. This gives the protein CASGANYGYTF.

This clonotype has more than one count but fewer than ten. The gene calls are TRBV27 and TRBJ1-2; a weak D match, TRBD1 (5 bases). In germline, CDR1 is MNHEY, CDR2 SMNVEV (reference sequence). V was cut by 4 bases and J by 4 bases, with 13 bases left in between. CDR3 length: 14 residues. DNA of the CDR3: TGTGCCAGCAGTTCCGCGACAGAGATCTATGGCTACACCTTC. Its translation: CASSSATEIYGYTF.

The chain joins TRBV7-9 to TRBJ2-5; 7 nucleotides line up with TRBD1. V was pared by 8 bases and J by 4 bases, with 10 bases of the junction left unmatched. This CDR3 is built from 14 residues. From germline, CDR1 is SEHNR and CDR2 FQNEAQ (reference sequence). CDR3 DNA: TGTGCCAGCTTTCTCGACAGGGCGGGAGAGACCCAGTACTTC. Translated: CASFLDRAGETQYF.

The chain employs TRBV7-2 and TRBJ2-2; 11 bases are a match to TRBD1. The germline CDR1 and CDR2 sequences are SGHTA and FQGNSA. V was clipped by 2 bases and J by 6 bases; unmatched bases: 8. The CDR3 sequence is 17 residues long. The DNA of the CDR3 is TGTGCCAGCAGCTTATGGGTTGGACAGGGGGCGGCCGGGGAGCTGTTTTTT. Translating it yields CASSLWVGQGAAGELFF.